These T cell receptor beta chains were read from a single sample in a study of T cells in Graves' hyperthyroidism and ophthalmopathy. TCRdb recomputed calls from the multiplex PCR reads with MiXCR, one row per CDR3 protein. This sample has nearly 750,000 distinct CDR3 sequences, with about 35% found just once. Sequencing used blood. Receptor source: a woman aged 40 to 50 with Graves' hyperthyroidism. Each CDR3 is given with its conserved first and last residue. A D gene is named only where the DNA matches it firmly. Clone size appears in some rows only: once, few, many, or a class for an expanded clone.

CDR3 length: 14; clone size: NA; V gene: TRBV7-2; J gene: TRBJ1-5; D gene: TRBD1; CDR3 DNA: TGTGCCAGCAGCCAAAGGACAGGGGGAGAGACCCAGCATTTT; CDR3 protein: CASSQRTGGETQHF
CDR3 length: 15; clone size: few; V gene: TRBV2; J gene: TRBJ1-5; D gene: NA; CDR3 DNA: TGTGCCAGCAGTTTATCTAGACAGGCCAATCAGCCCCAGCATTTT; CDR3 protein: CASSLSRQANQPQHF
CDR3 length: 13; clone size: many; V gene: TRBV7-9; J gene: TRBJ1-2; D gene: NA; CDR3 DNA: TGTGCCAGCAGCTTAGGGCAGCTCGGCGGCTACACCTTC; CDR3 protein: CASSLGQLGGYTF
CDR3 length: 14; clone size: once; V gene: TRBV2; J gene: TRBJ1-1; D gene: NA; CDR3 DNA: TGTGCCAGCAGACCCGGGATCGAGAACACTGAAGCTTTCTTT; CDR3 protein: CASRPGIENTEAFF
CDR3 length: 15; clone size: few; V gene: TRBV24-1; J gene: TRBJ1-1; D gene: TRBD1; CDR3 DNA: TGTGCCACCAGTGATTCCCCAGGGGGCGCGGCTGAAGCTTTCTTT; CDR3 protein: CATSDSPGGAAEAFF
CDR3 length: 15; clone size: few; V gene: TRBV12-3/TRBV12-4; J gene: TRBJ1-5; D gene: NA; CDR3 DNA: TGTGCCAGCACCTCAACCCGGGAACGGTATCAGCCCCAGCATTTT; CDR3 protein: CASTSTRERYQPQHF
CDR3 length: 14; clone size: few; V gene: TRBV6-6; J gene: TRBJ2-7; D gene: NA; CDR3 DNA: TGTGCCACTAGGGATCCCCAGGACAGCTACGAGCAGTACTTC; CDR3 protein: CATRDPQDSYEQYF
CDR3 length: 15; clone size: NA; V gene: TRBV20-1; J gene: TRBJ2-2; D gene: TRBD2; CDR3 DNA: TGCAGTGCTACTAGCGGGAGCGCCTATTACGGGGAGCTGTTTTTT; CDR3 protein: CSATSGSAYYGELFF
CDR3 length: 15; clone size: NA; V gene: TRBV7-2; J gene: TRBJ1-5; D gene: NA; CDR3 DNA: TGTGCCAGCAGACCAACCAGGGGTAGCAATCAGCCCCAGCATTTT; CDR3 protein: CASRPTRGSNQPQHF
CDR3 length: 15; clone size: NA; V gene: TRBV6-1; J gene: TRBJ1-2; D gene: NA; CDR3 DNA: TGTGCCAGCAGTGACCCCCCGGGAGGAGGGTATGGCTACACCTTC; CDR3 protein: CASSDPPGGGYGYTF
CDR3 length: 16; clone size: NA; V gene: TRBV2; J gene: TRBJ2-5; D gene: TRBD2; CDR3 DNA: TGTGCCAGCAGGTCGGGACTAGCGGGAATGGAAGAGACCCAGTACTTC; CDR3 protein: CASRSGLAGMEETQYF
CDR3 length: 18; clone size: NA; V gene: TRBV10-3; J gene: TRBJ1-1; D gene: TRBD1; CDR3 DNA: TGTGCCATCAGTGAGTCGATCCCTGGGACAGGAGCCGACACTGAAGCTTTCTTT; CDR3 protein: CAISESIPGTGADTEAFF
CDR3 length: 17; clone size: many; V gene: TRBV15; J gene: TRBJ2-1; D gene: TRBD2; CDR3 DNA: TGTGCCACCAGCAGAGACCGATTTAGCGGGGAGCCCAATGAGCAGTTCTTC; CDR3 protein: CATSRDRFSGEPNEQFF
CDR3 length: 13; clone size: NA; V gene: TRBV19; J gene: TRBJ1-5; D gene: NA; CDR3 DNA: TGTGCCAGTGCCGAAGGGGGGACCCAGCCCCAGCATTTT; CDR3 protein: CASAEGGTQPQHF
CDR3 length: 15; clone size: NA; V gene: TRBV7-8; J gene: TRBJ1-1; D gene: TRBD1; CDR3 DNA: TGTGCCAGCAGCTTAGTTGACAGGGGGAACACTGAAGCTTTCTTT; CDR3 protein: CASSLVDRGNTEAFF
CDR3 length: 15; clone size: many; V gene: TRBV7-2; J gene: TRBJ1-2; D gene: NA; CDR3 DNA: TGTGCCAGCAGCTTAGGAATGGGACAAACCTATGGCTACACCTTC; CDR3 protein: CASSLGMGQTYGYTF
CDR3 length: 17; clone size: NA; V gene: TRBV2; J gene: TRBJ1-6; D gene: NA; CDR3 DNA: TGTGCCAGCAGTGAGTCCACCTCCGGACAGCAGGGTTCACCCCTCCACTTT; CDR3 protein: CASSESTSGQQGSPLHF
CDR3 length: 16; clone size: NA; V gene: TRBV7-2; J gene: TRBJ2-7; D gene: NA; CDR3 DNA: TGTGCCAGCAGTGAATTGGGGGCAGCGGGCCGTGGCGAGCAGTACTTC; CDR3 protein: CASSELGAAGRGEQYF
CDR3 length: 14; clone size: NA; V gene: TRBV10-3; J gene: TRBJ2-7; D gene: NA; CDR3 DNA: TGTGCCAGCAGTTTAGGTCAACAGGGCTACGAGCAGTACTTC; CDR3 protein: CASSLGQQGYEQYF
CDR3 length: 18; clone size: NA; V gene: TRBV7-9; J gene: TRBJ1-4; D gene: TRBD1; CDR3 DNA: TGTGCCAGCAGCCAAAACATACGCCGACAGGGAACTAATGAAAAACTGTTTTTT; CDR3 protein: CASSQNIRRQGTNEKLFF
CDR3 length: 13; clone size: many; V gene: TRBV19; J gene: TRBJ1-1; D gene: NA; CDR3 DNA: TGTGCCGTTTACAGGGACTCAAACACTGAAGCTTTCTTT; CDR3 protein: CAVYRDSNTEAFF
CDR3 length: 14; clone size: NA; V gene: TRBV10-3; J gene: TRBJ2-7; D gene: NA; CDR3 DNA: TGTGCCAGCACTCGAGGGGTAACCTCCTACGAGCAGTACTTC; CDR3 protein: CASTRGVTSYEQYF
CDR3 length: 12; clone size: few; V gene: TRBV20-1; J gene: TRBJ1-1; D gene: TRBD1; CDR3 DNA: TGCAGTGCTAGACAGGGGGGCGCTCAAGCTTTCTTT; CDR3 protein: CSARQGGAQAFF
CDR3 length: 16; clone size: many; V gene: TRBV15; J gene: TRBJ2-5; D gene: TRBD2; CDR3 DNA: TGTGCCACCCTAAATCGGCTAGCGGGAGGTCGGGAGACCCAGTACTTC; CDR3 protein: CATLNRLAGGRETQYF
CDR3 length: 17; clone size: many; V gene: TRBV29-1; J gene: TRBJ2-6; D gene: NA; CDR3 DNA: TGCAGCGTTTCTCCCGGGAGCCCCAGATCTGGGGCCAACGTCCTGACTTTC; CDR3 protein: CSVSPGSPRSGANVLTF
CDR3 length: 16; clone size: few; V gene: TRBV7-3; J gene: TRBJ2-7; D gene: NA; CDR3 DNA: TGTGCCAGCAGTTTAAAGGACGGTTTTAGCTCCTACGAGCAGTACTTC; CDR3 protein: CASSLKDGFSSYEQYF
CDR3 length: 14; clone size: NA; V gene: TRBV9; J gene: TRBJ1-4; D gene: NA; CDR3 DNA: TGTGCCAGCAGCCGGGATGCAACTAATGAAAAACTGTTTTTT; CDR3 protein: CASSRDATNEKLFF
CDR3 length: 17; clone size: NA; V gene: TRBV7-9; J gene: TRBJ2-7; D gene: TRBD2; CDR3 DNA: TGTGCCAGCAGCTCACCGGATGGGTCTAGCGGGAGGCAAGAGCAGTACTTC; CDR3 protein: CASSSPDGSSGRQEQYF
CDR3 length: 14; clone size: NA; V gene: TRBV20-1; J gene: TRBJ2-1; D gene: NA; CDR3 DNA: TGCAGTGCCTTCGCAGGGGCTCCCTACAATGAGCAGTTCTTC; CDR3 protein: CSAFAGAPYNEQFF
CDR3 length: 12; clone size: many; V gene: TRBV6-6; J gene: TRBJ1-5; D gene: NA; CDR3 DNA: TGTGCCAGCAGTTTCGGGGTGCAGCCCCAGCATTTT; CDR3 protein: CASSFGVQPQHF
CDR3 length: 15; clone size: many; V gene: TRBV7-3; J gene: TRBJ1-1; D gene: NA; CDR3 DNA: TGTGCCAGCAGCTTATCCGGGGCCTTTGTGACTGAAGCTTTCTTT; CDR3 protein: CASSLSGAFVTEAFF
CDR3 length: 13; clone size: few; V gene: TRBV2; J gene: TRBJ1-5; D gene: NA; CDR3 DNA: TGTGCCAGCAGGCTAAGGGGCCAGACAGCCCAGCATTTT; CDR3 protein: CASRLRGQTAQHF
CDR3 length: 15; clone size: many; V gene: TRBV13; J gene: TRBJ1-1; D gene: NA; CDR3 DNA: TGTGCCAGCAGCATCGCTCAGGGGACTTACACTGAAGCTTTCTTT; CDR3 protein: CASSIAQGTYTEAFF
CDR3 length: 13; clone size: few; V gene: TRBV10-3; J gene: TRBJ2-3; D gene: NA; CDR3 DNA: TGTGCCATCAGTGATTCTAGCCCCGATACGCAGTATTTT; CDR3 protein: CAISDSSPDTQYF
CDR3 length: 18; clone size: NA; V gene: TRBV7-2; J gene: TRBJ2-7; D gene: TRBD1; CDR3 DNA: TGTGCCAGCAGCTTATTGCGGATGGACAAGACAGGGGGCTACGAGCAGTACTTC; CDR3 protein: CASSLLRMDKTGGYEQYF
CDR3 length: 15; clone size: many; V gene: TRBV19; J gene: TRBJ1-5; D gene: TRBD1; CDR3 DNA: TGTGCCAGTAGGACCGGGACAGGGAACGGTCAGCCCCAGCATTTT; CDR3 protein: CASRTGTGNGQPQHF
CDR3 length: 15; clone size: few; V gene: TRBV7-9; J gene: TRBJ2-7; D gene: TRBD1; CDR3 DNA: TGTGCCAGCAGCCCGACAGGGGGCGAGACCTACGAGCAGTACTTC; CDR3 protein: CASSPTGGETYEQYF
CDR3 length: 12; clone size: NA; V gene: TRBV6-1; J gene: TRBJ1-3; D gene: NA; CDR3 DNA: TGTGCCAGCGAGAGACAGGGAAACACCATATATTTT; CDR3 protein: CASERQGNTIYF
CDR3 length: 14; clone size: once; V gene: TRBV14; J gene: TRBJ2-7; D gene: TRBD2; CDR3 DNA: TGTGCCAGCAGCCGTACAGCGGGAGGCACTGAGCAGTACTTC; CDR3 protein: CASSRTAGGTEQYF
CDR3 length: 17; clone size: few; V gene: TRBV6-5; J gene: TRBJ2-6; D gene: NA; CDR3 DNA: TGTGCCAGCACCATTGGCCCCGTAAGCTCTGGGGCCAACGTCCTGACTTTC; CDR3 protein: CASTIGPVSSGANVLTF
CDR3 length: 15; clone size: many; V gene: TRBV15; J gene: TRBJ1-4; D gene: NA; CDR3 DNA: TGTGCCACCAGCAGAGACCAGAACCTTAATGAAAAACTGTTTTTT; CDR3 protein: CATSRDQNLNEKLFF
CDR3 length: 15; clone size: NA; V gene: TRBV29-1; J gene: TRBJ2-7; D gene: TRBD2; CDR3 DNA: TGCAGCCAAGGACTAGCGGGGTTGAGCTCCTACGAGCAGTACTTC; CDR3 protein: CSQGLAGLSSYEQYF
CDR3 length: 13; clone size: many; V gene: TRBV12-3/TRBV12-4; J gene: TRBJ2-5; D gene: NA; CDR3 DNA: TGTGCCAGCAGTTTGTGGGGGCTGGAGACCCAGTACTTC; CDR3 protein: CASSLWGLETQYF
CDR3 length: 14; clone size: many; V gene: TRBV14; J gene: TRBJ1-3; D gene: NA; CDR3 DNA: TGTGCCAGCAGCCAATCCAGGTCTGGAAACACCATATATTTT; CDR3 protein: CASSQSRSGNTIYF
CDR3 length: 16; clone size: NA; V gene: TRBV7-2; J gene: TRBJ1-1; D gene: TRBD1; CDR3 DNA: TGTGCCAGCAGCTTAACCCGCGGACAGGTGAACACTGAAGCTTTCTTT; CDR3 protein: CASSLTRGQVNTEAFF
CDR3 length: 14; clone size: NA; V gene: TRBV7-9; J gene: TRBJ2-7; D gene: TRBD1; CDR3 DNA: TGTGCCAGCAGGGCGGGACCAGGGGGCCCCGAGCAGTACTTC; CDR3 protein: CASRAGPGGPEQYF
CDR3 length: 14; clone size: NA; V gene: TRBV28; J gene: TRBJ1-1; D gene: TRBD1; CDR3 DNA: TGTGCCAGCATCCCACAGGGGGGGGACACTGAAGCTTTCTTT; CDR3 protein: CASIPQGGDTEAFF
CDR3 length: 14; clone size: few; V gene: TRBV6-5; J gene: TRBJ1-2; D gene: NA; CDR3 DNA: TGTGCCAGCAGTTACGGGACGGAATCCTATGGCTACACCTTC; CDR3 protein: CASSYGTESYGYTF
CDR3 length: 15; clone size: NA; V gene: TRBV2; J gene: TRBJ2-5; D gene: NA; CDR3 DNA: TGTGCCAGCTCACCCCCCCTTGGAGTACAAGAGACCCAGTACTTC; CDR3 protein: CASSPPLGVQETQYF
CDR3 length: 15; clone size: NA; V gene: TRBV28; J gene: TRBJ2-7; D gene: NA; CDR3 DNA: TGTGCCAGCAGTTTGAGGATACAGGATCCCTACGAGCAGTACTTC; CDR3 protein: CASSLRIQDPYEQYF
CDR3 length: 16; clone size: NA; V gene: TRBV10-1; J gene: TRBJ1-1; D gene: NA; CDR3 DNA: TGCGCCAGCAGTGAGTCGGACGGGGCCTGGGACACTGAAGCTTTCTTT; CDR3 protein: CASSESDGAWDTEAFF
CDR3 length: 13; clone size: NA; V gene: TRBV10-3; J gene: TRBJ2-5; D gene: NA; CDR3 DNA: TGTACCAGCAGTTTAGGGGCGCAAGAGACCCAGTACTTC; CDR3 protein: CTSSLGAQETQYF